Listed below are T cell receptor beta chains from one sample, sequenced in a study of shared clonotypes between healthy human individuals. Only in-frame clones appear in the TCRdb table, and some are missing; sequencing was by immunoSEQ multiplex PCR. This sample has approximately 1.4 million clones; under 99% occur once, and the top ten carry about 0.45%. The sequenced material came from naive CD4+ T cells sorted from blood. The receptors stem from a man aged 30 to 39 in good health. The CDR3 runs from the conserved cysteine through the conserved F or W. The order of the fields is J gene, V gene, CDR3 protein.

TRBJ2-1,TRBV18,CASSAGGSSYNEQFF
TRBJ1-1,TRBV27,CASSFLGVAGTEAFF
TRBJ2-3,TRBV5-1,CASSLDSHTDTQYF
TRBJ1-5,TRBV7-8,CASSLVHRTGANQPQHF
TRBJ2-1,TRBV9,CASSVVPEAGGYNEQFF
TRBJ2-1,TRBV7-2,CASSLASPGLGAANEQFF
TRBJ2-7,TRBV5-1,CASSPGTAYEQYF
TRBJ2-1,TRBV7-9,CASSFSSGLDNEQFF
TRBJ2-3,TRBV14,CASSPLGTDTQYF
TRBJ2-2,TRBV6-4,CASSDRWTGETGELFF
TRBJ2-1,TRBV7-9,CASSSGRNEQFF
TRBJ2-3,TRBV15,CATSQRTGGIADTQYF
TRBJ2-3,TRBV5-4,CASSLKVSPSTDTQYF
TRBJ1-4,TRBV30,CAWSTDPGGEKLFF
TRBJ2-7,TRBV11-2,CASSFKQGGEQYF
TRBJ2-5,TRBV6-4,CASSDWPGKYCNQETQYF
TRBJ2-5,TRBV5-1,CASSDPQAAGVETQYF
.,TRBV18,CASSPVFGSSGVNEQYF
TRBJ2-1,TRBV11-2,CASSFRQGKSSYNEQFF
TRBJ2-7,TRBV5-6,CASRKDRVAGEQYF
TRBJ1-4,TRBV28,CASSGTNEKLFF
TRBJ2-1,TRBV2,CASRDREYNEQFF
TRBJ2-1,TRBV28,CASSFGAFGSTNEQFF
TRBJ1-3,TRBV4-2,CASSHAGTNSGNTIYF
TRBJ1-5,TRBV5-4,CASSVGGGTGYNQPQHF
TRBJ1-4,TRBV2,CASIGMRGLFF
TRBJ2-1,TRBV10-3,CAISGRPGQGHNEQFF
TRBJ2-7,TRBV6-5,CATKGVSSYEQYF
TRBJ2-5,TRBV7-2,CASSLEGRTRSWETQYF
TRBJ2-2,TRBV5-4,CASRPSVGGTGELFF
TRBJ2-5,TRBV6-5,CASQREGETQYF
TRBJ2-7,TRBV7-3,CASSALAATAYEQYF
TRBJ2-2,TRBV30,CAWRPTANTGELFF
TRBJ2-4,TRBV29-1,CSVGEGVLKNIQYF
TRBJ2-1,TRBV19,CASSIFGGNGNEQFF
TRBJ2-7,TRBV6-5,CASSRRTGAYEQYF
TRBJ2-7,TRBV5-4,CASSLEWGKSYEQYF
.,TRBV4-1,CASSQAGTTYEQYF
TRBJ1-5,TRBV19,CASRNQPQHF
TRBJ2-3,TRBV7-2,CASSLLSGSFDTQYF
TRBJ2-3,TRBV19,CASSIGQGVSTDTQYF
TRBJ2-1,TRBV18,CASSPRLTGSSYNEQFF
TRBJ1-3,TRBV6-5,CASSSTGQAGNTIYF
TRBJ2-5,TRBV28,CASSPRDRQETQYF
TRBJ2-3,TRBV6-5,CASSYSKFTDTQYF
TRBJ2-7,TRBV19,CASASHSIGYEQYF
TRBJ2-1,TRBV9,CASSVQGLNEQFF
TRBJ1-1,TRBV5-4,CASSSPGTGDTEAFF
TRBJ2-7,TRBV30,CAWSVRLAGGPYEQYF
TRBJ2-1,TRBV7-9,CASSRGSYNEQFF
TRBJ2-7,TRBV27,CASSFVGRPYEQYF
TRBJ2-5,TRBV5-5,CASSFGQGGTQYF
TRBJ2-7,TRBV18,CASSLLDSSEQYF